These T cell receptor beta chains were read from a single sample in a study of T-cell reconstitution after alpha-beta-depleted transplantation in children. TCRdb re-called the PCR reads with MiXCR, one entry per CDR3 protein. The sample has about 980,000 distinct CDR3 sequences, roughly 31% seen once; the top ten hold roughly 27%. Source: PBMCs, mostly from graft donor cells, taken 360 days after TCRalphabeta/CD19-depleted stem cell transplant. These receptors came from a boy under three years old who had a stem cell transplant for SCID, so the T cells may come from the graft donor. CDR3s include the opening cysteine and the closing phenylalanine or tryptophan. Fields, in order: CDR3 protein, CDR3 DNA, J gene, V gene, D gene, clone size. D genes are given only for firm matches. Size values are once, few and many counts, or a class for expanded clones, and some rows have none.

CSVEAGTGPSRGYTF TGCAGCGTTGAAGCCGGGACAGGCCCTTCGCGTGGCTACACCTTC TRBJ1-2 TRBV29-1 TRBD1 .
CASSEPLWLRKLFF TGTGCCAGCAGTGAACCCCTGTGGCTGAGAAAACTGTTTTTT TRBJ1-4 TRBV6-1 . few
CASSHRRSTYNEQFF TGTGCCAGCAGCCACCGACGGAGTACCTACAATGAGCAGTTCTTC TRBJ2-1 TRBV7-9 . few
CASSLAGTGGGYGYTF TGCGCCAGCAGCTTGGCCGGGACAGGGGGTGGCTATGGCTACACCTTC TRBJ1-2 TRBV5-1 TRBD1 .
CSARPQGEAFF TGCAGTGCTAGACCTCAGGGCGAAGCTTTCTTT TRBJ1-1 TRBV20-1 . few
CASSQGDLLAANTGELFF TGCGCCAGCAGCCAAGGCGACCTCCTAGCGGCTAACACCGGGGAGCTGTTTTTT TRBJ2-2 TRBV4-1 TRBD2 .
CASSYTRDTEAFF TGTGCCAGCAGTTACACGCGAGACACTGAAGCTTTCTTT TRBJ1-1 TRBV6-5 . .
CASSLFPGISEELFF TGCGCCAGCAGCTTGTTTCCAGGGATTTCTGAGGAGCTGTTTTTT TRBJ2-2 TRBV5-1 . .
CASSPQGRNEQFF TGTGCCAGCTCACCACAGGGACGCAATGAGCAGTTCTTC TRBJ2-1 TRBV18 . few
CASSYLGGETIEQYF TGTGCCAGCAGTTACCTCGGTGGGGAGACTATAGAGCAGTACTTC TRBJ2-7 TRBV6-5 . few
CASSLVGVHEQYF TGTGCCAGCAGCTTAGTGGGAGTCCACGAGCAGTACTTC TRBJ2-7 TRBV7-8 . few
CASSYSQPHDTQYF TGTGCCAGCAGTTATTCCCAACCCCACGATACGCAGTATTTT TRBJ2-3 TRBV6-5 . once
CASSLRDGIAGELFF TGTGCCAGCAGTTTAAGGGACGGGATTGCCGGGGAGCTGTTTTTT TRBJ2-2 TRBV27 . few
CASSQENSGANVLTF TGTGCCAGCAGCCAAGAAAACTCTGGGGCCAACGTCCTGACTTTC TRBJ2-6 TRBV14 . few
CASSLGVGTEGEQFF TGTGCCAGCAGCTTAGGAGTTGGGACAGAAGGTGAGCAGTTCTTC TRBJ2-1 TRBV7-9 TRBD1 many
CASSVAGDRTDTQYF TGTGCCAGCAGCGTAGCGGGAGACAGGACAGATACGCAGTATTTT TRBJ2-3 TRBV9 . few
CASNSGYRVANEKLFF TGTGCCAGCAACTCTGGGTACAGGGTTGCTAATGAAAAACTGTTTTTT TRBJ1-4 TRBV5-5 . .
CASSLREARNTEAFF TGTGCCAGCAGCTTACGGGAGGCAAGGAACACTGAAGCTTTCTTT TRBJ1-1 TRBV5-5 . .